This paragraph covers one T cell receptor beta chain sequence. Its antigen is undetermined. Primers for the PCR totalled 60 Vbeta and 13 Jbeta. The protocol was immunoSEQ multiplex PCR, while the TCRdb copy is restricted to in-frame clones and leaves out a portion. The sample lists roughly 130,000 clones, 74% occurring once. The data stem from a study of cytomegalovirus exposure and HLA in healthy donors. Broader study findings: Most TCR sequences proved rare, with some public TCRs found in many donors. Later work associated roughly 17,000 TCR beta sequences with HLA alleles at 0.05 false discovery rate.

Trimming removed 7 bases at V and 0 bases at J, with 9 bases between. There are 13 residues in the CDR3. Per the germline V gene, CDR1 is MGHDK and CDR2 is SYGVNS. The receptor comes from a man aged 35-49 years in good health and CMV-seropositive. The chain combines TRBV25-1 with TRBJ1-1, with unresolved D. Material for sequencing was PBMCs. CDR3 sequence: CASTQTMNTEAFF. The CDR3 DNA is TGTGCCAGCACACAGACCATGAACACTGAAGCTTTCTTT.